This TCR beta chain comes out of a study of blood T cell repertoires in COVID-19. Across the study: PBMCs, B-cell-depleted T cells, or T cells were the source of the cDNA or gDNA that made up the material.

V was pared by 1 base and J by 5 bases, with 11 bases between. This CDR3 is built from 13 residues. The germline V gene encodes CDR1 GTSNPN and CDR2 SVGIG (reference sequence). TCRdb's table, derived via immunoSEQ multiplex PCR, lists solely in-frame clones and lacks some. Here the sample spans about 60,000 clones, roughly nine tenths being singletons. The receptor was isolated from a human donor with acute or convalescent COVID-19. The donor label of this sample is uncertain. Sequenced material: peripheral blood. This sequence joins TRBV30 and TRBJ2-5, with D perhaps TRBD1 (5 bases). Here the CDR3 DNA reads TGTGCCTGGAGTGAAGGCAGGGCGGAGACCCAGTACTTC. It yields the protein CAWSEGRAETQYF.